A selection of T cell receptor beta chains follows, all from one sample in a study of T-cell memory formation after mild COVID-19. Via MiXCR, TCRdb re-called the 5' RACE reads, giving one row per CDR3 protein. The sample has 190,000 or so distinct CDR3 sequences, about 21% seen once. The sample comprised PBMCs or a T cell subset sorted from them (not recorded which). These TCRs come from an adult woman who had mild COVID-19 (a few samples of this study predate the infection). Cell type and time point are not known. Each CDR3 is given without its conserved first and last residue. Some rows mark clone size as missing; the rest say once, few, many or name a class of expanded clone.

V gene | clone size | CDR3 protein
TRBV30 | once | AWRGDSRHEQY
TRBV27 | - | ASSLYFPGRTEVPGANVLT
TRBV9 | - | ASSVSQYNTEAF
TRBV4-3 | - | ASSYGTGTTDTQY
TRBV6-6 | - | ASSSGQGLHEQY
TRBV11-2 | - | ASSFAGGSTGELF
TRBV11-2 | - | ASSPRTGAGGYT
TRBV9 | - | ASSVGQAAYEQY
TRBV20-1 | - | SARDSAGAYNEKLF
TRBV24-1 | - | ATSGSRGEDF
TRBV11-3 | - | ASSSFSGSLPDTQY
TRBV13 | once | ASSLGRHLTEKLF
TRBV11-2 | once | ASSLAALAGVAYEQY
TRBV6-1 | - | ASSARRGGEQF